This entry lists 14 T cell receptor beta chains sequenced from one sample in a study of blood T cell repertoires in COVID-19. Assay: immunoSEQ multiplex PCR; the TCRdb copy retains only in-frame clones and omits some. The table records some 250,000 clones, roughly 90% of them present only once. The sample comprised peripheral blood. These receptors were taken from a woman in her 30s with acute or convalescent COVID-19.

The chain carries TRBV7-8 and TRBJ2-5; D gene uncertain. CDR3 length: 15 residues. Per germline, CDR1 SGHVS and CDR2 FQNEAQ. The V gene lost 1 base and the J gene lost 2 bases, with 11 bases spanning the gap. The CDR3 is CASSLDRTIQETQYF. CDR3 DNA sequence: TGTGCCAGCAGCTTAGATAGAACGATTCAAGAGACCCAGTACTTC.

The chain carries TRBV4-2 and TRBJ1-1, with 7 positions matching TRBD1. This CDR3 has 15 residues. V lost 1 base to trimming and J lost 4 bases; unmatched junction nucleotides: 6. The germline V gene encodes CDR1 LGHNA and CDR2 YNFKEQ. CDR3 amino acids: CASSQATGLGTEAFF. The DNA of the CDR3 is TGTGCCAGCAGCCAAGCGACAGGGTTGGGCACTGAAGCTTTCTTT.

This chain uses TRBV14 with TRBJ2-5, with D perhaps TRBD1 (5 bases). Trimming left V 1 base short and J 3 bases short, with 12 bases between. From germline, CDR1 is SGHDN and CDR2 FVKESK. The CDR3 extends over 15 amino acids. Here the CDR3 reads CASSQGFGREETQYF. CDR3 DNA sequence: TGTGCCAGCAGCCAAGGTTTTGGCAGGGAAGAGACCCAGTACTTC.

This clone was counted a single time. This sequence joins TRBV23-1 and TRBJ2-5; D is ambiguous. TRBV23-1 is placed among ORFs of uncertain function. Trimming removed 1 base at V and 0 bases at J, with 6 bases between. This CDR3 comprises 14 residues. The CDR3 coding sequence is TGCGCCAGCAGTCAATTTTGTAACCAAGAGACCCAGTACTTC. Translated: CASSQFCNQETQYF.

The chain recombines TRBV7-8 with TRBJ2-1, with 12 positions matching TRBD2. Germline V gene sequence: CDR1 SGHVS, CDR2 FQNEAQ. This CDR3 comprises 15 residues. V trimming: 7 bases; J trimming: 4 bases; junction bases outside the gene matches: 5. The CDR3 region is CASTYLAGGYNEQFF. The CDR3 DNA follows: TGTGCCAGCACCTACCTAGCGGGGGGGTACAATGAGCAGTTCTTC.

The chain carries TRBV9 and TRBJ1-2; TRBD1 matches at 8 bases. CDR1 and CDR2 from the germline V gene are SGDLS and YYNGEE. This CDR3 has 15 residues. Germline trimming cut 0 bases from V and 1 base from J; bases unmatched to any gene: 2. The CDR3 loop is CASSVDGQGNYGYTF. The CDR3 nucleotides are TGTGCCAGCAGCGTAGACGGACAGGGTAACTATGGCTACACCTTC.

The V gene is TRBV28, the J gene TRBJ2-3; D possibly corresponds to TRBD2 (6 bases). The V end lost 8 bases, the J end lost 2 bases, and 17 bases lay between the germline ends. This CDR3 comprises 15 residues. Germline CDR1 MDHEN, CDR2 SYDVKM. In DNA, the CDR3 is TGTGCCAGCCCCCCCGCGGGGCAGTTCACAGATACGCAGTATTTT. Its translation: CASPPAGQFTDTQYF.

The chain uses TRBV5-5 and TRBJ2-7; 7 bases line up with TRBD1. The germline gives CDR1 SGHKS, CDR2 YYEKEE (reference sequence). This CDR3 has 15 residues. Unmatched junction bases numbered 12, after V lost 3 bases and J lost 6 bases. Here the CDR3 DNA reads TGTGCCAGCAGCTGGGAACCAGGGGGTCGGGGCGAGCAGTACTTC. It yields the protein CASSWEPGGRGEQYF. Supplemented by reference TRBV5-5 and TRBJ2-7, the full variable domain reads DAGVTQSPTHLIKTRGQQVTLRCSPISGHKSVSWYQQVLGQGPQFIFQYYEKEERGRGNFPDRFSARQFPNYSSELNVNALLLGDSALYLCASSWEPGGRGEQYFGPGTRLTVT.

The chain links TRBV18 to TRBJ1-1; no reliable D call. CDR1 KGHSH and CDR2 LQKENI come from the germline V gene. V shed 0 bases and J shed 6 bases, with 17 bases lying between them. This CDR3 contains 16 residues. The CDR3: CASSPPHKRAVAEAFF. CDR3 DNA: TGTGCCAGCTCACCACCTCATAAGCGAGCAGTGGCTGAAGCTTTCTTT.

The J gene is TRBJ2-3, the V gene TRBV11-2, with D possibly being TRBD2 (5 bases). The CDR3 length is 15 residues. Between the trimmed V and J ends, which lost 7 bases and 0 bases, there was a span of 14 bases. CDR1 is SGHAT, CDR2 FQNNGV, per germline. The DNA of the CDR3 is TGTGCCAGCATCAGCGGCTACCCTAGCACAGATACGCAGTATTTT. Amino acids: CASISGYPSTDTQYF.

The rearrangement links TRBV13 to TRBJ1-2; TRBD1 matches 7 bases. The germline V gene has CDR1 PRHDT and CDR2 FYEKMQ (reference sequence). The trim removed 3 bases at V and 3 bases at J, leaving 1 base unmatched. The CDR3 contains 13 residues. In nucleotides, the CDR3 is TGTGCCAGCAGCTTTCAGGGGGACTATGGCTACACCTTC. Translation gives CASSFQGDYGYTF.

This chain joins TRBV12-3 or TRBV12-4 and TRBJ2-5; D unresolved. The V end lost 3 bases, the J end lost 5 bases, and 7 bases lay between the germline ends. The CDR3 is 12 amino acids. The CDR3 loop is CASSLLRETQYF. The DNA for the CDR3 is TGTGCCAGCAGTTTGCTGAGGGAGACCCAGTACTTC.

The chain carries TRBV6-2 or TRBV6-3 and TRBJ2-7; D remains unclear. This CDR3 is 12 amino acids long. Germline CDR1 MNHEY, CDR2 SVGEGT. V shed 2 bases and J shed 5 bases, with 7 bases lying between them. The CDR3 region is CASSYRRDEQYF. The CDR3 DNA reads TGTGCCAGCAGTTACCGCCGGGACGAGCAGTACTTC.

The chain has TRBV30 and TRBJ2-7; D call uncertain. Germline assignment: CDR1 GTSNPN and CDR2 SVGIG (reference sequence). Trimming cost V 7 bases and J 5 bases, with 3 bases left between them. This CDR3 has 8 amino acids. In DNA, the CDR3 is TGTGCCTCGGACGAGCAGTACTTC. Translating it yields CASDEQYF.